This T cell receptor (beta chain) was captured in a study of CD8 T cells in ankylosing spondylitis. TCRdb re-called the 5' RACE reads with MiXCR, one entry per CDR3 protein. The sample has about 340,000 distinct CDR3 sequences, about 20% seen once. Deletions cut 9 bases from V and 3 bases from J, with 16 bases between. The germline gives CDR1 SGHDT, CDR2 YYEEEE. The CDR3 contains 14 residues. This clonotype was counted a few times. What was sequenced was blood, either unsorted or a sorted T cell fraction (not recorded which). The V call is TRBV5-6, the J call TRBJ2-1, with D maybe TRBD1 (6 bases). The origin of this receptor is a male donor with ankylosing spondylitis or in good health (not recorded which). CDR3 bases: TGTGCCACGATGCTTAGGACAGACTACAATGAGCAGTTCTTC. This encodes CATMLRTDYNEQFF.